The T cell receptor beta chain under discussion was sequenced for a study of Graves' ophthalmopathy and Graves' hyperthyroidism. As the template, RNA transcripts were used to amplify TCR beta CDR3 regions. Amplification began with first-round RT-PCR using HTBI primers, then second-round multiplex PCR was performed. MiXCR, run by TCRdb on the multiplex PCR reads, gives a single entry per CDR3 protein. The sample has about 240,000 distinct CDR3 sequences; 40% to 50% are singletons. Germline V gene lookup returns CDR1 ENHRY and CDR2 SYGVKD. CDR3 size: 18 residues. V dropped 0 bases and J dropped 0; count of bases not matched to a gene: 10. To note about this clonotype: The antigen is unknown.

Regarding the study as a whole: Ophthalmopathy cases were distinguished from stable hyperthyroidism by a 13-signature model, reaching 87.88% sensitivity and around 80% specificity.

The sample taken for sequencing was peripheral blood. The clonotype was recovered from an adult man with Graves' ophthalmopathy. The V gene is TRBV10-3, the J gene TRBJ1-2; 7 nucleotides match TRBD1. The chain's CDR3 is CAISESPAGTASNYGYTF. CDR3 sequence (DNA): TGTGCCATCAGTGAGTCCCCCGCCGGGACAGCATCTAACTATGGCTACACCTTC.